This T cell receptor beta chain originates from a study of vaccination effects on CD4 cells after COVID-19. Whole-study findings and limits: The study enrolled few convalescent patients and sampled no early post-infection timepoints. The study found marked clonal contraction of infection- and vaccine-induced clones late after vaccination.

Comment on this clone: Its antigen is as yet unknown.

Following culture for approximately ten days, CD4+ T cells were isolated. No vaccinee had earlier SARS-CoV-2 infection, and nucleocapsid antibodies were negative. Germline CDR1 SGHNT, CDR2 YYREEE (reference sequence). The CDR3 runs 15 residues. Trimming pared 4 bases from V and 3 bases from J, leaving 16 bases between. Libraries were prepared by immunoSEQ multiplex PCR; TCRdb keeps only in-frame clonotypes and omits some of them. Among 65,000 to 80,000 clones listed, roughly three quarters were seen once. This clonotype was sampled from a human donor who received a COVID-19 vaccine. Sequencing used CD4+ T cells from PBMCs cultured without peptide, obtained before COVID-19 vaccination. The gene calls are TRBV5-4 and TRBJ1-2; D call uncertain. The CDR3 DNA follows: TGTGCCAGCAGCGCATACTTAGACACGGACTATGGCTACACCTTC. Translated: CASSAYLDTDYGYTF.